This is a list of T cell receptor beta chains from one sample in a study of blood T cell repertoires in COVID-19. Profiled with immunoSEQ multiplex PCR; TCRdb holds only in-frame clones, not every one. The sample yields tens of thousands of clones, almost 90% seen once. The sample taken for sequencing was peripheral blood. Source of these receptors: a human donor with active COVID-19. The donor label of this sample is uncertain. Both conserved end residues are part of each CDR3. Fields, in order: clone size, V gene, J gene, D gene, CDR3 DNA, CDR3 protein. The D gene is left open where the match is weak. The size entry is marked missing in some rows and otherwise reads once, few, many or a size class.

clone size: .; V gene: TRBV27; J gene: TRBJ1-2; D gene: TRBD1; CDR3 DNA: TGTGCCAGCAGCCTGAAAGGGGGCGCAGGCTATGGCTACACCTTC; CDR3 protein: CASSLKGGAGYGYTF
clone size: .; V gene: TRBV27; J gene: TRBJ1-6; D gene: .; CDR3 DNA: TGTGCCAGCAGTTTATCGCGTCAGGGCAATTCACCCCTCCACTTT; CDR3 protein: CASSLSRQGNSPLHF
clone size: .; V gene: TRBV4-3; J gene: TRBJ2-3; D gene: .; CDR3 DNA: TGCGCCAGCAGCCAAGATATTATACGGACAGCTAGCACAGATACGCAGTATTTT; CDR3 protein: CASSQDIIRTASTDTQYF
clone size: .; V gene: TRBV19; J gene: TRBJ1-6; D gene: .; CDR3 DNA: TGTGCCAGTAGTATTCGGGTCGGGGGGACCGGCTCCTATAATTCACCCCTCCACTTT; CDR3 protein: CASSIRVGGTGSYNSPLHF
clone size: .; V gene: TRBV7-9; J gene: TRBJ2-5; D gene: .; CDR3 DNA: TGTGCCAGCAGCCCCCTTACAGGGATGAAAGAGACCCAGTACTTC; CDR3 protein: CASSPLTGMKETQYF
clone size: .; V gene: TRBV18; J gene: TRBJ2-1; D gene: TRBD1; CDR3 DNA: TGTGCCAGCTCCTCCTCCGGACAGGACTACAATGAGCAGTTCTTC; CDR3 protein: CASSSSGQDYNEQFF
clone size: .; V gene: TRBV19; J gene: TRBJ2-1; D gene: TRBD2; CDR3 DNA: TGTGCCAGTAGTAGTTTGCGCGGGGGGGCCCCGTACAATGAGCAGTTCTTC; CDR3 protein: CASSSLRGGAPYNEQFF
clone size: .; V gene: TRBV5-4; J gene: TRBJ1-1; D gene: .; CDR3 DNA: TGTGCCAGCAGCTGGGGGGGGGCTGAAGCTTTCTTT; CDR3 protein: CASSWGGAEAFF
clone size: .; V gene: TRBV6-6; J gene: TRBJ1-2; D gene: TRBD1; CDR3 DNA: TGTGCCAGCAGTTACTCAAGGGACAGGGGTTTCGGCTACACCTTC; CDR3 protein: CASSYSRDRGFGYTF
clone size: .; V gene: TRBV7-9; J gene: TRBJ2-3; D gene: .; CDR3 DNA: TGTGCCAGCAGCTTAGCGTCCCACAACGAAGATACGCAGTATTTT; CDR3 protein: CASSLASHNEDTQYF
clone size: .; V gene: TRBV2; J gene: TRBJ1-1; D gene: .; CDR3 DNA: TGTGCCAGCAGTGATTCAGGTCCGGACACTGAAGCTTTCTTT; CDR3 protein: CASSDSGPDTEAFF
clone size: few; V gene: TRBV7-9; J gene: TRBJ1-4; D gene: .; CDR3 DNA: TGTGCCAGCAGCCTCCTTGAGATTTCCGCAACTAATGAAAAACTGTTTTTT; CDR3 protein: CASSLLEISATNEKLFF
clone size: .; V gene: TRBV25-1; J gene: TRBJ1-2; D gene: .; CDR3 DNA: TGTGCCAGCAGTGAACCCCTCTATGGCTACACCTTC; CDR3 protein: CASSEPLYGYTF
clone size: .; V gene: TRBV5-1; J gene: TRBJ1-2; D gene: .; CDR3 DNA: TGCGCCAGCAGCTTGGCCGCCGGGACACCTTTTGGGCACACCTTC; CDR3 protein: CASSLAAGTPFGHTF
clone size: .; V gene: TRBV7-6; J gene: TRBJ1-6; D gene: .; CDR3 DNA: TGTGCCAGCAGCTTAGGGGGGGATTATAATTCACCCCTCCACTTT; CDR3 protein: CASSLGGDYNSPLHF
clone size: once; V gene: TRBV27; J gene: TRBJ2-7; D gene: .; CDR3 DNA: TGTGCCAGCAGTTTAGGGCAGGCGCTCTACGAGCAGTACTTC; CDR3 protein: CASSLGQALYEQYF
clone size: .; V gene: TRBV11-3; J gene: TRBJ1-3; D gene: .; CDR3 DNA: TGTGCCAGCAGCTTCGACAGTTGGGGCACCATATATTTT; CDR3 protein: CASSFDSWGTIYF
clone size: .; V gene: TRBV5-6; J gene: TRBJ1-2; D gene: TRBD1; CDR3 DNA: TGTGCCAGCAGCCCGGACAGGGGGTATTTTGGCTACACCTTC; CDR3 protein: CASSPDRGYFGYTF
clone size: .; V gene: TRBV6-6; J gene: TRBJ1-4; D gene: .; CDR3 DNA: TGTGCCAGCAGTTACGGGGGGGTCCCGGAAAAACTGTTTTTT; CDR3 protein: CASSYGGVPEKLFF
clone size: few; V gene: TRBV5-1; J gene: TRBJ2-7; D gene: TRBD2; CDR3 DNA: TGCGCCAGCAGCTTCCTAGCGGGGGTTTCCTACGAGCAGTACTTC; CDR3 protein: CASSFLAGVSYEQYF
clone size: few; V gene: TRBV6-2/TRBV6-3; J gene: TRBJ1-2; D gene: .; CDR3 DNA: TGTGCCAGCAGCCGTGCGCCCGTCGGGGGCTACACCTTC; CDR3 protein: CASSRAPVGGYTF
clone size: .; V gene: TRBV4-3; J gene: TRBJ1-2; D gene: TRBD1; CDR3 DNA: TGCGCCAGCAGCCAAGCTCGACAGGGCCCTTTTGGCTACACCTTC; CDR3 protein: CASSQARQGPFGYTF
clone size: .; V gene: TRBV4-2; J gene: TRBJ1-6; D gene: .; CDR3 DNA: TGTGCCAGCAGCCAAGCGCAGGGTAATTCACCCCTCCACTTT; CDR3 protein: CASSQAQGNSPLHF
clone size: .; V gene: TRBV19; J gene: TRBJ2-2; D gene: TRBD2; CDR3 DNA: TGTGCCAGTAGTATGGGAGGGTGGACCGGGGAGCTGTTTTTT; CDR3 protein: CASSMGGWTGELFF
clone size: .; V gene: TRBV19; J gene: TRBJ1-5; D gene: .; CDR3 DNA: TGTGCCAGTAGTATAAGGGCAGGACTCAATCAGCCCCAGCATTTT; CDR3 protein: CASSIRAGLNQPQHF
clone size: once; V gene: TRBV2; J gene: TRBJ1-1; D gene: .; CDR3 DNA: TGTGCCAGCAGCCACTCTTCAGGGTTCACTGAAGCTTTCTTT; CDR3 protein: CASSHSSGFTEAFF
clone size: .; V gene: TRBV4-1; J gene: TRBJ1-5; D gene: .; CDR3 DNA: TGCGCCAGCAGCCAAGGGTGGGGAGGCAATCAGCCCCAGCATTTT; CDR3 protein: CASSQGWGGNQPQHF
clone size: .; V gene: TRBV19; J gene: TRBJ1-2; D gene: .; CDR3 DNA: TGTGCCAGTAGGGCCGGACAGTTTTCATATGGCTACACCTTC; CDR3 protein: CASRAGQFSYGYTF
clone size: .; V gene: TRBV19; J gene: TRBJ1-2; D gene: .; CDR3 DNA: TGTGCCAGTAGCCACGGGTTATCTGATGGCTACACCTTC; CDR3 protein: CASSHGLSDGYTF
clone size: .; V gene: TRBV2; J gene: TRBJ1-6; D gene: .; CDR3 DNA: TGTGCCAGCAGTGAACAGTTTAATTCACCCCTCCACTTT; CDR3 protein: CASSEQFNSPLHF
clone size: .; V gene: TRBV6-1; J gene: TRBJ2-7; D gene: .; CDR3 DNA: TGTGCCAGCAGTGAAGATGGGACACCGTCCTACGAGCAGTACTTC; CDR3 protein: CASSEDGTPSYEQYF
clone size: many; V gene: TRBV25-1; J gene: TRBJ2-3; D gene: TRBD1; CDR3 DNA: TGTGCCAGCAGTGAATCAACATCGGGACAGGGGGCAGATACGCAGTATTTT; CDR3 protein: CASSESTSGQGADTQYF
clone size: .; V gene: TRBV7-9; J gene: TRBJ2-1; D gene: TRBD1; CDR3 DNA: TGTGCCAGCAGCTGGGGACAGGGAGGGGGCAATGAGCAGTTCTTC; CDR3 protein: CASSWGQGGGNEQFF
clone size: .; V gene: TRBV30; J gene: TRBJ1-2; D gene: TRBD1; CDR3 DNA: TGTGCCTGGACCAAGACAGGGGGAGGCTACACCTTC; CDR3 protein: CAWTKTGGGYTF
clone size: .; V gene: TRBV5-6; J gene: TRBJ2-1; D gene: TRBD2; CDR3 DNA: TGTGCCAGCAGCTTGGCCCGGCAAGCGGGGGTTGGGAATGAGCAGTTCTTC; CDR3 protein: CASSLARQAGVGNEQFF
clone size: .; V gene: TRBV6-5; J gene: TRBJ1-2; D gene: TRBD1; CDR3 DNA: TGTGCCAGCAGTACGACAGGGATCGGTTATGGCTACACCTTC; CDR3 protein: CASSTTGIGYGYTF
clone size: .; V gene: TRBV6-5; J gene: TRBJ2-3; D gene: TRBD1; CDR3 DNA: TGTGCCAGCAGTTACTCCGGACAGGTGGGAGCGGATACGCAGTATTTT; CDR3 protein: CASSYSGQVGADTQYF
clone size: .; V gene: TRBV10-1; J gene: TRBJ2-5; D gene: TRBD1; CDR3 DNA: TGCGCCAGCGGGGTTTCGGACAGGGATATGGAGACCCAGTACTTC; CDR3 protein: CASGVSDRDMETQYF
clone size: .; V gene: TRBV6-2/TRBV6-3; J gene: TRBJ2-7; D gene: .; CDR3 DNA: TGTGCCAGCAGTTCCCCAGGTCTTAACTCCTACGAGCAGTACTTC; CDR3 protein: CASSSPGLNSYEQYF
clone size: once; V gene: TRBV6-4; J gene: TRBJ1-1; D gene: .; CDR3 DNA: TGTGCCAGCAGTCCCGGGGGGCAGTCCACTGAAGCTTTCTTT; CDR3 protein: CASSPGGQSTEAFF
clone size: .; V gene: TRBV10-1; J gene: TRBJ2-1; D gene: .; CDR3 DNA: TGCGCCAGCAGTGAAAGCTTGTGGGACACCTCCTACAATGAGCAGTTCTTC; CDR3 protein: CASSESLWDTSYNEQFF
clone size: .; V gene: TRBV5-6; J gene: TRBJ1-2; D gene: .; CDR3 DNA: TGTGCCAGCAGCTACCGGGGATTAGTTGGCTATGGCTACACCTTC; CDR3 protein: CASSYRGLVGYGYTF
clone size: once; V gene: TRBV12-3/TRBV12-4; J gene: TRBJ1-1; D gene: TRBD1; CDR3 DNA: TGTGCCAGCAGTGCGGGACAGCCGGCTGAAGCTTTCTTT; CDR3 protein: CASSAGQPAEAFF
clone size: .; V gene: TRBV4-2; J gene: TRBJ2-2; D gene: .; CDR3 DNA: TGTGCCAGCAGCCAAGATCTTGGCAGGGTTGGCCGGGAGCTGTTTTTT; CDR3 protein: CASSQDLGRVGRELFF
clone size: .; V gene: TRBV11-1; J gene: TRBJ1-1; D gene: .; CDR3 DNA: TGTGCCAGCAGCTTAGCCGTGAACACTGAAGCTTTCTTT; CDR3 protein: CASSLAVNTEAFF
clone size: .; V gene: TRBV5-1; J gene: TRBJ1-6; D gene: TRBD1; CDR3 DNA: TGCGCCAGCAGCCAAAGGACAGGGTATTCACCCCTCCACTTT; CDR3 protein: CASSQRTGYSPLHF
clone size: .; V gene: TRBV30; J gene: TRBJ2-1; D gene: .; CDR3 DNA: TGTGCCTGGAGCGGGGGGCCTATCAATGAGCAGTTCTTC; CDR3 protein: CAWSGGPINEQFF
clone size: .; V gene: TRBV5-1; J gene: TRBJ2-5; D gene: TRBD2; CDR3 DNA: TGCGCCAGCAGCGAGGGACTAGCGGTCCAAGAGACCCAGTACTTC; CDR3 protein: CASSEGLAVQETQYF
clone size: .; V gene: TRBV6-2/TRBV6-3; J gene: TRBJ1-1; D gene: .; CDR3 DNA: TGTGCCAGCAGTTACGGCCCAGCGCGGAGTTTAGAAGCTTTCTTT; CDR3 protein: CASSYGPARSLEAFF
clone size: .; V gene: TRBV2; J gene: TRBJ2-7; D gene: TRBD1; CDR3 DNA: TGTGCCAGCGTAGCGAACTTGGGACAGACCTACGAGCAGTACTTC; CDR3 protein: CASVANLGQTYEQYF
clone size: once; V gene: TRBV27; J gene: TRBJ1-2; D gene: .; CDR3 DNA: TGTGCCAGCGGAAACAGGGCGGCCTATGGCTACACCTTC; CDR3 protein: CASGNRAAYGYTF
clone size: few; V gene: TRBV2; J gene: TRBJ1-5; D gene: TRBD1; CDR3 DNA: TGTGCCAGTAGCGGACAGGGGTTGGGCAATCAGCCCCAGCATTTT; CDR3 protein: CASSGQGLGNQPQHF
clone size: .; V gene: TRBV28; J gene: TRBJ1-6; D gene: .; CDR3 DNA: TGTGCCAGCAGTTTACGGGGGAATTCACCCCTCCACTTT; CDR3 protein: CASSLRGNSPLHF
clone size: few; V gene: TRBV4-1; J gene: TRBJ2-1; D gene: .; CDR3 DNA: TGCGCCAGCAGCCAACAGACTGCACCCTACAATGAGCAGTTCTTC; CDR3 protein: CASSQQTAPYNEQFF
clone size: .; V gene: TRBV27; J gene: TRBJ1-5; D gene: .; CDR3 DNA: TGTGCCAGCAGTTTATCCCCGAGGGGGAGCAATCAGCCCCAGCATTTT; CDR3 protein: CASSLSPRGSNQPQHF
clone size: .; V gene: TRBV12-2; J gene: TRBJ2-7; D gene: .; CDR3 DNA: TGTGCAAGTCGCACACGAGTCCGAGCGGGGACCTACGAGCAGTACTTC; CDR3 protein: CASRTRVRAGTYEQYF
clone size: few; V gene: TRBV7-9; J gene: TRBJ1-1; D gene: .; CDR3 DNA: TGTGCCAGCAGCTATGACAGTTCCATGAACACTGAAGCTTTCTTT; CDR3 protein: CASSYDSSMNTEAFF
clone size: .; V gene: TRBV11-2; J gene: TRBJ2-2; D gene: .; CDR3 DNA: TGTGCCAGCAGCCCGTGGATGGGGCCCCAGGGCACCGGGGAGCTGTTTTTT; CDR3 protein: CASSPWMGPQGTGELFF
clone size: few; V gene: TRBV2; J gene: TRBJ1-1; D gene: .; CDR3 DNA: TGTGCCAGCAGTGAAGCGTTGGCAGGGCGCACTGAAGCTTTCTTT; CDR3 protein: CASSEALAGRTEAFF
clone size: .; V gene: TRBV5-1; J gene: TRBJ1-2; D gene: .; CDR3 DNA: TGCGCCAGCAGCTTGGCCCCAGGAAACTATGGCTACACCTTC; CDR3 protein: CASSLAPGNYGYTF